Listed below are T cell receptor beta chains from one sample, sequenced in a study of OX40 agonist ivuxolimab in advanced cancers. Generated by immunoSEQ multiplex PCR, the TCRdb table keeps only in-frame clones and is missing some. The table has some 26,000 clones, 75% to 80% seen once. The input for sequencing was CD4+ or CD8+ T cells sorted from blood, taken in a trial of the OX40 agonist ivuxolimab. Every receptor here comes from an adult with an advanced solid tumor such as melanoma, head and neck, liver or kidney cancer. Both conserved end residues are part of each CDR3. D genes are given only for firm matches. Not every row has a clone size; where given, it reads once, few, many or a size class.

D: TRBD2
J: TRBJ2-3
V: TRBV19
size: .
DNA: TGTGCCAGTCCTACACTACTACTAGCGGGGGAAAAAGATACGCAGTATTTT
CDR3: CASPTLLLAGEKDTQYF

D: TRBD1
J: TRBJ2-5
V: TRBV2
size: .
DNA: TGTGCCAGCACCGCCCAGGGGGCGGGAGAGACCCAGTACTTC
CDR3: CASTAQGAGETQYF

D: TRBD2
J: TRBJ2-3
V: TRBV7-2
size: once
DNA: TGTGCCAGCAGCTACCGTAGCGGGAGTACAGACTCTACGCAGTATTTT
CDR3: CASSYRSGSTDSTQYF

D: .
J: TRBJ1-2
V: TRBV14
size: .
DNA: TGTGCCAGCAGCCACCAACGGTATGGCTACACCTTC
CDR3: CASSHQRYGYTF

D: .
J: TRBJ1-1
V: TRBV29-1
size: .
DNA: TGCGGCTCGACAGGCGCTACGAACACTGAAGCTTTCTTT
CDR3: CGSTGATNTEAFF

D: .
J: TRBJ2-7
V: TRBV15
size: .
DNA: TGTGCCACCAGCAGAGCGGACGGGTTTGGCCACGAGCAGTACTTC
CDR3: CATSRADGFGHEQYF

D: .
J: TRBJ1-1
V: TRBV2
size: .
DNA: TGTGCCAGCACGCCGGGACACACGAACACTGAAGCTTTCTTT
CDR3: CASTPGHTNTEAFF

D: .
J: TRBJ1-1
V: TRBV13
size: once
DNA: TGTGCCAGCTGGGCGGACCACGACGTGGAAGCTTTCTTT
CDR3: CASWADHDVEAFF

D: .
J: TRBJ1-3
V: TRBV18
size: .
DNA: TGTGCCAGCTCACCCCAACAGGGACGAAACACCATATATTTT
CDR3: CASSPQQGRNTIYF

D: .
J: TRBJ2-1
V: TRBV7-9
size: .
DNA: TGTGCCAGCATGGGGCCCCAGCAGTTCTTC
CDR3: CASMGPQQFF

D: .
J: TRBJ1-1
V: TRBV6-6
size: .
DNA: TGTGCCAGCAGTGTCCCGGGACACCTGAACACTGAAGCTTTCTTT
CDR3: CASSVPGHLNTEAFF

D: .
J: TRBJ1-2
V: TRBV15
size: .
DNA: TGTGCCACCAAAGACAGCTGGAGCTATGGCTACACCTTC
CDR3: CATKDSWSYGYTF

D: .
J: TRBJ2-7
V: TRBV11-3
size: .
DNA: TGTGCCAGCAGCCCCGAAGAATTCGGCTCCGAGCAGTACTTC
CDR3: CASSPEEFGSEQYF

D: TRBD1
J: TRBJ1-5
V: TRBV6-7
size: .
DNA: TGTGCCAGCAGTTTCCTTGGACAGGAAGGTTGCAATCAGCCCCAGCATTTT
CDR3: CASSFLGQEGCNQPQHF

D: .
J: TRBJ2-5
V: TRBV9
size: few
DNA: TGTGCCAGCAGCATAGGGGGGGCGTACCAAGAGACCCAGTACTTC
CDR3: CASSIGGAYQETQYF

D: TRBD1
J: TRBJ1-2
V: TRBV2
size: .
DNA: TGTGCCAGCAGTGAGGGGACAGGGGGTCGCTATGGCTACACCTTC
CDR3: CASSEGTGGRYGYTF

D: .
J: TRBJ1-1
V: TRBV6-6
size: .
DNA: TGTGCCAGCAGGGGTCCTAACATGAACACTGAAGCTTTCTTT
CDR3: CASRGPNMNTEAFF

D: TRBD2
J: TRBJ2-5
V: TRBV4-2
size: .
DNA: TGTGCCAGCAGCCTCCAAAGGGTGGCTAGCGGCCAAGAGACCCAGTACTTC
CDR3: CASSLQRVASGQETQYF

D: .
J: TRBJ2-5
V: TRBV20-1
size: .
DNA: TGCAGTGCTACTGACTTGACCCAGTACTTC
CDR3: CSATDLTQYF

D: .
J: TRBJ1-5
V: TRBV5-5
size: .
DNA: TGTGCCAGCAGCTTGGGGGGCGGGTATAGCAATCAGCCCCAGCATTTT
CDR3: CASSLGGGYSNQPQHF

D: TRBD1
J: TRBJ2-7
V: TRBV4-3
size: once
DNA: TGCGCCAGCAGCCAAGGCTCGGGACAGGGGGTATACGAGCAGTACTTC
CDR3: CASSQGSGQGVYEQYF

D: .
J: TRBJ1-5
V: TRBV29-1
size: .
DNA: TGCAGCGCGAAGACGGAGGGCAATCAGCCCCAGCATTTT
CDR3: CSAKTEGNQPQHF

D: .
J: TRBJ1-1
V: TRBV5-5
size: .
DNA: TGTGCCAGCAGCTTGGAGGAAGGAGCTTTCTTT
CDR3: CASSLEEGAFF

D: .
J: TRBJ1-1
V: TRBV2
size: few
DNA: TGTGCCAGCTATGAGGGGGGGCGGACTGAAGCTTTCTTT
CDR3: CASYEGGRTEAFF

D: TRBD2
J: TRBJ2-7
V: TRBV6-5
size: medium-sized
DNA: TGTGCCAGCAGTTGGGTAGCGGGAGCGGGAGAGCAGTACTTC
CDR3: CASSWVAGAGEQYF

D: TRBD1
J: TRBJ2-2
V: TRBV18
size: .
DNA: TGTGCCAGCTCACTTGGACAGGGGAACACCGGGGAGCTGTTTTTT
CDR3: CASSLGQGNTGELFF

D: .
J: TRBJ2-5
V: TRBV7-2
size: once
DNA: TGTGCCAGCAGCTTAGGTGCGGGGACGGCGGAGACCCAGTACTTC
CDR3: CASSLGAGTAETQYF

D: .
J: TRBJ2-7
V: TRBV27
size: .
DNA: TGTGCCAGCAGTTTCGGTTCGGGTTCTTCCTACGAGCAGTACTTC
CDR3: CASSFGSGSSYEQYF

D: .
J: TRBJ2-7
V: TRBV27
size: .
DNA: TGTGCCAGCAGTCCAAAAGCGGACTTGACCTCCTACGAGCAGTACTTC
CDR3: CASSPKADLTSYEQYF

D: TRBD1
J: TRBJ2-7
V: TRBV28
size: .
DNA: TGTGCCACCCATAGACAGGGGGCAGGGGAGCAGTACTTC
CDR3: CATHRQGAGEQYF

D: .
J: TRBJ1-2
V: TRBV6-5
size: .
DNA: TGTGCCAGCAGTGATACTAACTATGGCTACACCTTC
CDR3: CASSDTNYGYTF

D: .
J: TRBJ2-7
V: TRBV28
size: .
DNA: TGTGCCAGCGGGAGGCCGTTTGGCGAGCAGTACTTC
CDR3: CASGRPFGEQYF

D: .
J: TRBJ2-6
V: TRBV19
size: .
DNA: TGTGCCAGTAGTTGGGGGGCCCTAGGGGCCAACGTCCTGACTTTC
CDR3: CASSWGALGANVLTF

D: .
J: TRBJ2-1
V: TRBV18
size: once
DNA: TGTGCCAGCTCTCAGGACCAAGGCGGTTACAATGAGCAGTTCTTC
CDR3: CASSQDQGGYNEQFF

D: .
J: TRBJ2-1
V: TRBV5-1
size: .
DNA: TGCGCCAGCAGCTTGGGATCGACCGGGGGGACAGAGCAGTTCTTC
CDR3: CASSLGSTGGTEQFF

D: TRBD1
J: TRBJ1-5
V: TRBV6-5
size: .
DNA: TGTGCCAGCAGTCTATTGGACAGGGGGCAGTCGGTGCAGCATTTT
CDR3: CASSLLDRGQSVQHF

D: TRBD2
J: TRBJ2-7
V: TRBV11-3
size: .
DNA: TGTGCCAGCAGCTTGCGGGAGGGCCACGGTGAGCAGTACTTC
CDR3: CASSLREGHGEQYF

D: .
J: TRBJ2-3
V: TRBV14
size: .
DNA: TGTGCCAGCAGCCCCCCCAGGGGCACAGATACGCAGTATTTT
CDR3: CASSPPRGTDTQYF

D: .
J: TRBJ2-3
V: TRBV28
size: few
DNA: TGTGCCAGCAGTCCGCTAGCGTTTAGCACAGATACGCAGTATTTT
CDR3: CASSPLAFSTDTQYF

D: .
J: TRBJ1-1
V: TRBV15
size: .
DNA: TGTGCCACCAGCAGAGATTTGGGAGGGACTGAAGCTTTCTTT
CDR3: CATSRDLGGTEAFF